The sequence of this T cell receptor beta chain was determined in a study of shared clonotypes between healthy human individuals. This clone is a singleton in its sample. Unsorted samples drew genomic DNA from some 82 million PBMCs. There are 17 residues in the CDR3. Approximately 30,000 T cell genomes, or about 290 ng DNA, went into unsorted PBMC replicate PCRs. PBMC DNA, left unsorted, was sequenced on ten immunoSEQ deep assay plates. Some clones are missing from TCRdb's copy, which holds only in-frame ones; the method was immunoSEQ multiplex PCR. Of some 490,000 clones in the sample, over 75% were seen once.

Sequenced sample: PBMCs. V and J are TRBV21-1 and TRBJ2-1; whether TRBD2, the table's D call, matches the DNA was not checked. TRBV21-1 is marked as a pseudogene. The sequence derives from a woman aged 40 to 50 in good health. Some clones in this sample may be carry-over from other donors' samples. DNA for the CDR3: TGTGCCAGCAGCAAAGGAGACGATAGCGGGGGGTACAATGAGCAGTTCTTC. Its protein is CASSKGDDSGGYNEQFF.